The present T cell receptor (beta chain) was sequenced within a study of cytomegalovirus exposure and HLA in healthy donors (TCRdb year 2017). Study-wide context: An earlier analysis of approximately 600 of the donors reported 250 to 350 Gb of sequence data and 117 million unique TCR beta sequences from some 180 million T cells. An early release covering roughly 640 HLA-typed donors comprised approximately 290 gigabases of sequencing data and around 86 million unique TCR sequences. The genetic ancestry cluster associated with self-reported Caucasian donors included 81% of the 398 genotyped donors. The aim of the study was to test whether cataloging public T cell receptors could identify signatures of past pathogen exposure. Using immunosequencing, the study profiled T cell repertoires from around 680 subjects and related those repertoires to cytomegalovirus serostatus. In addition to the first cohort of approximately 650 subjects, a separate validation cohort of about 120 different subjects was used. The study combined high-throughput TCR immunosequencing, statistical association of individual TCRs with disease status, and machine learning to predict cytomegalovirus infection status. A later analysis re-examined previously published TCR beta repertoires from just over 650 donors and added high-resolution HLA genotyping to investigate patterns of TCR occurrence. Rather than drawing on any new phenotypic data, the later analysis identified candidate immune exposures from TCR beta sequences and the way those sequences occurred across donors. In an earlier analysis of 550 to 700 of the donors, high-throughput TCR beta sequencing was used to judge whether each TCR beta V gene segment behaved as functional or pseudogenic. Donor age, sex, ethnicity and CMV serostatus were compiled alongside the repertoire data. Genome-wide SNP genotypes for about 60% of the roughly 670 donors were used in a later genetic analysis, which treated that subset as a discovery cohort. Every repertoire in the discovery cohort had been generated on one and the same sequencing platform. HLA typing covered class I and class II loci at four-digit resolution. Typing coverage differed by locus: A, B, C, DRB1 and DQB1 were typed in roughly 620-630 donors, DQA1 in about 560, DPA1 in some 600, and DPB1 in around 490. Because of strong linkage in the cohort, roughly five DR-DQ haplotypes were treated as single units for association and clustering. On average, roughly 240,000 unique TCR beta nucleotide sequences were sequenced per donor among some 420 genotyped donors of the cohort, with 15% to 20% of those sequences being non-productive.

Libraries were constructed by the immunoSEQ multiplex PCR assay. A mixture of 60 forward primers for TCR Vbeta segments and 13 reverse primers for TCR Jbeta segments was used in the multiplex PCR. Amplification of the CDR3 region of rearranged TCR beta genes was performed with a multiplex PCR assay on genomic DNA. Amplified TCR beta libraries were sequenced as 87-base-pair reads on the Illumina HiSeq System. Processing in the source paper ran as follows. Across the 500 to 700 repertoires, a later analysis counted tens of millions of unique TCR beta chains, around 11 million of which were shared by at least two donors. To remove PCR and sequencing errors, raw reads were error-corrected and collapsed into unique sequences using a nearest-neighbor algorithm that merged closely related sequences. V, D and J gene segments were assigned by aligning CDR3 sequences to IMGT reference sequences. Each retained sequence needed at least a six-nucleotide match to both a V gene segment and a J gene segment. Rearrangements were classified as productive when the CDR3 lacked stop codons and remained in frame with V and J, and all other rearrangements were classified as non-productive. CDR3 was defined according to IMGT convention as the region running from the second conserved V-encoded cysteine to the conserved J-encoded phenylalanine. In an earlier analysis of just under 600 of the donors, sequences lacking an unambiguous match to a single V gene segment were excluded. An earlier analysis of several hundred of the donors classified V segments as functional when productive rearrangements were above 56.7% and as segregating when the standard deviation between donors was above 5%. A statistical classification framework was developed to diagnose cytomegalovirus status using the catalog of TCR beta chain sequences. In a later analysis, TCR nucleotide sequences were compared against IMGT/GENE-DB human TR gene sequences so that V and J genes could be assigned. The TCRdist pipeline was used in a later analysis to assign CDR3 sequences and most-parsimonious VDJ recombination scenarios. In a later analysis, each TCR beta chain was defined by its CDR3 amino acid sequence together with its V-gene family, and reads lacking a unique V-gene family were excluded. To address suspected cross-contamination and a sequencing artifact, a later analysis removed around 590 highly shared, low-generation-probability nucleotide sequences. In a later analysis, a clonal expansion index was calculated for each public chain from normalized within-repertoire ranks of inferred template counts. A later analysis computed generation probabilities with a VDJ recombination model fitted to out-of-frame rearrangements, and checked the results against IGoR. A later analysis scored TCR-TCR, TCR-HLA and TCR-CMV co-occurrence with hypergeometric tests, applying a repertoire-size bias correction to TCR pairs. In a later analysis, false discovery rates were estimated by permuting HLA or CMV assignments 20 times. In a later analysis, co-occurring TCRs were grouped with DBSCAN, and TCRdist sequence similarity was added when clustering was performed within HLA-allele-positive subsets. Co-occurrence clustering excluded repertoires with fewer than 30,000 or more than 120,000 public chains, plus five with anomalous nucleotide sharing. As stored in TCRdb, this immuneACCESS dataset retains in-frame rearrangements with V and J assigned. A fraction of the clones does not appear; measured against another copy, unresolved V genes explain less than half of the discrepancy, and the remainder lacks a known reason. That table supplies the V and J calls and clone size; D and trimming were determined from the DNA. This sample has 90,000 to 150,000 clones in its table, and over 65% of those were observed once. The ten largest clones add up to approximately 3.5% of the sample.

From the cysteine up to the phenylalanine, the CDR3 has a length of 16 residues. The only DNA kept is the CDR3, 48 bases in frame from the first base. V sheds 5 bases and J sheds 4 bases, leaving 20 bases between their ends. The germline V gene sets CDR1 to SGDLS and CDR2 to YYNGEE. The cohort consisted of 650 to 700 healthy bone marrow donors. At the time of sampling, all cohort members were nominally healthy, though unrecorded immune exposures were likely present. The donor tested CMV seropositive and was one of the 289 seropositive cohort members. A peripheral blood sample was provided by each donor, and peripheral blood mononuclear cells were used for TCR beta sequencing. The Qiagen DNeasy Blood Extraction Kit was used to extract genomic DNA from the blood cell samples. As concerns this clone: Its target antigen remains unknown. No clone much larger than this one lies a single base away; base qualities are absent.

Broad study findings and their caveats: In an earlier analysis of 587 of the donors, most TCR beta V segments appeared in productive rearrangements about 87% or about 30% of the time, broadly matching IMGT annotations. While some public TCRs were present in many individuals, most TCR sequences turned up only very rarely across donors. In the study, around 160 TCR beta chains were listed as associated with cytomegalovirus. A later genetic analysis reported fewer N-insertions in productive TCRs among donors in an Asian-associated ancestry cluster than the approximately 700-donor mean. Presence/absence analyses assumed roughly uniform sequencing depth across donors, an assumption that may not hold. Correlated functional status among segregating V segments might reflect linkage disequilibrium, but an unknown experimental factor could not be ruled out. The authors suggested that the approach could potentially be generalized to other disease states and immunological phenotypes. According to a later analysis, TCR association rates differed among HLA loci, with DRB1 alleles showing the most associated TCRs and HLA-C alleles showing the fewest. Specific HLA alleles were associated with around 18,000 TCR beta sequences at a false discovery rate of 0.05 in a later analysis. When HLA alleles, especially DR and DQ, strongly co-occurred, attributing TCR associations to individual alleles was difficult. The classifier was reported to diagnose cytomegalovirus status with high specificity and sensitivity in both the original and validation cohorts. The only immune exposure information available for the cohort was CMV serostatus. A few of the identified cytomegalovirus-associated TCR beta chains were confirmed in vitro to be specific for cytomegalovirus antigens. A later analysis reported that several top co-occurrence clusters appeared linked to parvovirus B19, influenza, CMV and Epstein-Barr virus. In a later genetic analysis, a missense DCLRE1C variant was associated with V-gene and J-gene trimming of TCR beta chains, and the association was replicated in an independent cohort. The cohort was sequenced for TCR beta chains only, and without alpha or paired-chain data the features that could be detected were limited. According to a later analysis, most CMV-associated TCR beta chains appeared to be HLA-restricted, and the HLA associations seemed to be driven largely by CMV exposure. A further reported finding was that TCR beta sequences accurately predicted the HLA-A and HLA-B alleles for most subjects in the first cohort. A cluster of highly shared sequence variants was judged likely to represent a technical artifact of the sequencing pipeline. Because some donors lacked HLA typing at each locus, the association tests relied only on the typed subset. Over 15 rarely observed V segments, including chromosome 9 orphons, were excluded from the earlier analysis of approximately 500 of the donors because counts were too low. Compared with equally common non-associated chains, HLA-associated TCR beta chains in a later analysis were more clonally expanded and had lower generation probabilities. Some IMGT-functional V segments, including TRBV6-2 and TRBV6-3, could not be distinguished by the 87-base-pair reads and were therefore excluded.

The sequence links TRBV9 to TRBJ2-3; tentative D gene TRBD1, with 7 bases matching. This receptor was obtained from a woman aged 30 to 39 in good health and CMV-seropositive. The sample consisted of PBMCs. The nucleotide sequence is TGTGCCAGCAGTGACAGGGCTGGGGGGATTGCAGATACGCAGTATTTT. This is translated as CASSDRAGGIADTQYF.